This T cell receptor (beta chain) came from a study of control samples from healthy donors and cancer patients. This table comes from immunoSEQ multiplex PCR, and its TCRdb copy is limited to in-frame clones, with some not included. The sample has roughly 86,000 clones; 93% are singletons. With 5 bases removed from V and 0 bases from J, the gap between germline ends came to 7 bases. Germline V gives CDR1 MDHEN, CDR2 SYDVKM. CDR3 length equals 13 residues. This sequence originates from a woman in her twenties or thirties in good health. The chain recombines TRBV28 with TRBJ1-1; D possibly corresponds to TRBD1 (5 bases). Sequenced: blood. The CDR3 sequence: CASSRGLNTEAFF. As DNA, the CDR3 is TGTGCCAGCAGTAGGGGTCTGAACACTGAAGCTTTCTTT.